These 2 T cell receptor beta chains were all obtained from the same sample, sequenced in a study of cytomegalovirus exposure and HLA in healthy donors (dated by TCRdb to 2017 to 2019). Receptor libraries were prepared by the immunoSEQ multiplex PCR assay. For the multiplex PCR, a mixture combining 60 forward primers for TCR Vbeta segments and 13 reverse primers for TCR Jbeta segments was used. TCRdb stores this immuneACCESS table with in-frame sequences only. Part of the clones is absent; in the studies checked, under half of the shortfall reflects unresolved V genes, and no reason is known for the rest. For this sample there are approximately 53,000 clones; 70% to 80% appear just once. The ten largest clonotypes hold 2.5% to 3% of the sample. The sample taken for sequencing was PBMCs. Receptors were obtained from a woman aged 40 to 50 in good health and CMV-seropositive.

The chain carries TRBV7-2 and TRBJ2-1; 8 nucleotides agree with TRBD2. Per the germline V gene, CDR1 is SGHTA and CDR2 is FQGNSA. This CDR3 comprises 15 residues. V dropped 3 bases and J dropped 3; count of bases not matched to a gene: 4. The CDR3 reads CASSFGGGVYNEQFF. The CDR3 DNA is TGTGCCAGCAGCTTCGGGGGGGGCGTCTACAATGAGCAGTTCTTC.

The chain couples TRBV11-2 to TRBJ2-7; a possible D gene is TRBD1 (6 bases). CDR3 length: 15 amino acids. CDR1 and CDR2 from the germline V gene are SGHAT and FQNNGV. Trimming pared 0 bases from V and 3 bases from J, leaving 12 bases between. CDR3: CASSLEGAGYYEQYF. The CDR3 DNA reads TGTGCCAGCAGCTTAGAGGGGGCAGGCTACTACGAGCAGTACTTC.